The 11 T cell receptor beta chains below were found in one sample sequenced in a study of Graves' ophthalmopathy and Graves' hyperthyroidism. Investigators amplified TCR beta CDR3 regions from RNA transcripts. The workflow started with a first-round RT-PCR run with HTBI primers and then moved on to a second-round multiplex PCR. TCRdb reprocessed the multiplex PCR reads via MiXCR and lists one record per CDR3 protein. The data contain nearly 400,000 distinct CDR3 sequences, approximately 16% of them singletons. Source material: peripheral blood. Every receptor here comes from a woman aged 18 to 35 with Graves' ophthalmopathy.

This clonotype was seen ten or more times. This chain uses TRBV30 with TRBJ2-7; D is perhaps TRBD2 (7 bases). This CDR3 spans 11 amino acids. Germline loops: CDR1 GTSNPN, CDR2 SVGIG (reference sequence). Trimming shortened V by 7 bases and J by 6 bases, and 13 bases separated the two germline ends. The CDR3 DNA sequence: TGTGCCTCAAGGGGGGGTAGCGAGCAGTACTTC. This encodes CASRGGSEQYF.

This clonotype came up many times. One end of the junction varies from germline; a read error may be responsible. The chain links TRBV9 to TRBJ2-1; D is perhaps TRBD2 (7 bases). Germline CDR1 reads SGDLS; CDR2 reads YYNGEE. This CDR3 comprises 17 residues. The CDR3 DNA reads as TGTACCAGCAGCGTTCAGGGGAGGGGGGGTGTCTACAATGAGCAGTTCTTC. Translation: CTSSVQGRGGVYNEQFF.

In its sample, this clonotype was seen many times. The J gene is TRBJ2-7, the V gene TRBV10-3, with TRBD2 identical over 13 bases. The CDR3 contains 18 residues. V trimming: 2 bases; J trimming: 4 bases; junction bases outside the gene matches: 11. Per the germline V gene, CDR1 is ENHRY and CDR2 is SYGVKD. Here the CDR3 DNA reads TGTGCCATCAGTGAGCCCACCTTGGGACTAGCGGGGCGGTACGAGCAGTACTTC. This gives the protein CAISEPTLGLAGRYEQYF.

The sample holds many counts of this clonotype. The chain couples TRBV6-2 or TRBV6-3 to TRBJ1-5, with 8 bases aligning to TRBD1. This CDR3 comprises 15 residues. V gave up 0 bases and J gave up 7 bases; unmatched junction bases: 5. The germline gives CDR1 MNHEY, CDR2 SVGEGT. This chain's CDR3 is CASSYSPTGVQPQHF. Here the CDR3 DNA reads TGTGCCAGCAGTTACTCGCCGACAGGGGTACAGCCCCAGCATTTT.

This clonotype was seen many times. For the CDR3, the DNA is TGTGCCAGTAGAGGAGGGAAGAGCTCCTACGAGCAGTACTTC. It is translated as CASRGGKSSYEQYF. The genes are TRBV19 and TRBJ2-7; possible D gene TRBD2, 6 bases. V lost 6 bases and J 0 bases, leaving 12 bases between the germline ends. The germline V gene has CDR1 LNHDA and CDR2 SQIVND (reference sequence). The CDR3 sequence is 14 residues long.

This clonotype came up many times. The chain recombines TRBV9 with TRBJ2-7, with unresolved D. CDR1 and CDR2 (germline): SGDLS, YYNGEE. The CDR3 covers 15 residues. V shed 2 bases and J shed 0 bases, with 12 bases lying between them. The CDR3 coding sequence is TGTGCCAGCAGCGTTAGCTGGGGAAGCTCCTACGAGCAGTACTTC. Translation: CASSVSWGSSYEQYF.

This chain joins TRBV20-1 and TRBJ1-6; possible D gene TRBD1, 6 bases. The germline V gene encodes CDR1 DFQATT and CDR2 SNEGSKA (reference sequence). This CDR3 has 14 residues. The V and J ends lost 5 bases and 9 bases respectively, with 17 bases between them. The CDR3: CSAARDRRGSPLHF. The CDR3 DNA sequence: TGCAGTGCTGCGAGAGACAGGAGGGGTTCACCCCTCCACTTT.

This clonotype appeared many times. This chain joins TRBV5-1 and TRBJ2-7; either TRBD1 or TRBD2 may fit D (5 bases each). This CDR3 region has 13 residues. Trimming left V 3 bases short and J 5 bases short, with 12 bases between. CDR1 SGHRS and CDR2 YFSETQ come from the germline V gene. The CDR3 sequence: CASSSLRGHEQYF. The DNA of the CDR3 is TGCGCCAGCAGCTCCCTCCGGGGCCACGAGCAGTACTTC.

This clonotype showed up many times. The chain is built from TRBV11-2 and TRBJ2-3; tentative D call: TRBD2 (5 bases). Germline CDR1 reads SGHAT; CDR2 reads FQNNGV. The CDR3 spans 15 residues. V gave up 8 bases and J gave up 5 bases, with 20 bases separating them. The CDR3 region has the DNA TGTGCCAGCGGAGGAGACTTCCTCTCGGGAGATACGCAGTATTTT. Translation: CASGGDFLSGDTQYF. Full variable domain (missing parts from reference TRBV11-2 and TRBJ2-3): EAGVAQSPRYKIIEKRQSVAFWCNPISGHATLYWYQQILGQGPKLLIQFQNNGVVDDSQLPKDRFSAERLKGVDSTLKIQPAKLEDSAVYLCASGGDFLSGDTQYFGPGTRLTVL.

This clonotype has a handful of counts. CDR3 region: CASSLGVTDSRFFV. Here the CDR3 DNA reads TGTGCCAGCAGCTTAGGGGTTACCGACAGCCGCTTCTTCGTC. The chain links TRBV7-9 to TRBJ2-7; possibly TRBD1 for D (5 bases). This CDR3 spans 14 amino acids. Per the germline V gene, CDR1 is SEHNR and CDR2 is FQNEAQ (reference sequence).

This clonotype came up a few times. The CDR3 coding sequence is TGTGCCAGCAGCCCGGGGGGGGGGGCCCAGCATTTT. As protein: CASSPGGGAQHF. The rearrangement joins TRBV25-1 to TRBJ1-5; D might be TRBD1 (5 bases). Germline CDR1 MGHDK, CDR2 SYGVNS. This CDR3 is built from 12 residues. V lost 6 bases and J 11 bases, leaving 14 bases between the germline ends. Drawing the rest from reference TRBV25-1 and TRBJ1-5, the complete variable domain is EADIYQTPRYLVIGTGKKITLECSQTMGHDKMYWYQQDPGMELHLIHYSYGVNSTEKGDLSSESTVSRIRTEHFPLTLESARPSHTSQYLCASSPGGGAQHFGDGTRLSIL.